The 15 T cell receptor beta chains in this list originate from one sample, sequenced in a study of T cell responses to AZD1222 COVID-19 vaccine. Data came from immunoSEQ multiplex PCR; TCRdb stores just in-frame clones and leaves some out. The sample holds roughly 100,000 clones, about nine tenths seen once. The sample in question was peripheral blood, obtained on day 0 of AZD1222 vaccination. The receptors shown here come from an adult in good health.

This chain joins TRBV12-3 or TRBV12-4 and TRBJ1-2; D remains unclear. Trimming removed 7 bases from V and 4 bases from J, with 13 bases in between. The CDR3 sequence is 13 residues long. The CDR3 region has the DNA TGTGCCAGCATCGTGGCCAGAGGCTATGGCTACACCTTC. Amino acid sequence: CASIVARGYGYTF.

V and J are TRBV27 and TRBJ2-3, with 7 bases lining up with TRBD2. The CDR3 covers 15 residues. The V segment lost 3 bases and the J segment 1 base; nucleotides outside the gene matches: 4. CDR1 and CDR2 (germline): MNHEY, SMNVEV (reference sequence). The DNA for the CDR3 is TGTGCCAGCAGTTTTGGGGCGGGAGGCACAGATACGCAGTATTTT. Its protein is CASSFGAGGTDTQYF.

This clone appeared a single time. This chain uses TRBV6-5 with TRBJ2-1; 13 bases agree with TRBD2. The CDR3 totals 15 residues. Germline CDR1 is MNHEY and CDR2 is SVGAGI. The V segment lost 6 bases and the J segment 7 bases; nucleotides outside the gene matches: 6. The CDR3 is CASRPQGLAGNEQFF. In nucleotides, the CDR3 is TGTGCCAGCAGACCACAGGGACTAGCGGGAAATGAGCAGTTCTTC.

The chain joins TRBV19 to TRBJ2-6; maybe TRBD2 (5 bases). This CDR3 is built from 16 residues. CDR1 and CDR2 (germline): LNHDA, SQIVND (reference sequence). V dropped 6 bases and J dropped 1 base, with 13 bases sitting between them. The CDR3 sequence is CASRVVGSSGANVLTF. The CDR3 bases are TGTGCCAGTAGGGTCGTGGGGAGTTCTGGGGCCAACGTCCTGACTTTC.

This chain joins TRBV6-5 and TRBJ2-7; maybe TRBD1 (5 bases). The V and J ends lost 7 bases and 4 bases respectively, with 8 bases between them. The germline gives CDR1 MNHEY, CDR2 SVGAGI. CDR3 size: 11 residues. CDR3 coding DNA: TGTGCCAGCACCCAGGGTTACGAGCAGTACTTC. Its protein product is CASTQGYEQYF.

CDR3 protein: CATSRDNGAASNEKLFF. The CDR3 DNA follows: TGTGCCACCAGCAGGGATAATGGGGCAGCTTCTAATGAAAAACTGTTTTTT. The chain is built from TRBV15 and TRBJ1-4, with D perhaps matching TRBD1 (5 bases). Trimming shortened V by 3 bases and J by 3 bases, and 17 bases separated the two germline ends. Germline loops: CDR1 LNHNV, CDR2 YYDKDF (reference sequence). The CDR3 sequence is 17 residues long.

V and J are TRBV7-8 and TRBJ1-5, with a weak D call TRBD1 (5 bases). V lost 1 base and J 8 bases, leaving 12 bases between the germline ends. The CDR3 sequence is 14 residues long. The germline V gene has CDR1 SGHVS and CDR2 FQNEAQ. CDR3 sequence reads: CASSLVSGREPQHF. CDR3 DNA sequence: TGTGCCAGCAGCTTAGTATCAGGGAGGGAGCCCCAGCATTTT.

The chain has TRBV6-1 and TRBJ2-1; no clear D gene. This CDR3 has 16 residues. Trimming pared 3 bases from V and 4 bases from J, leaving 16 bases between. Germline loops: CDR1 MNHNS, CDR2 SASEGT. CDR3 sequence (DNA): TGTGCCAGCAGTGAGATATGGAGATTCGGTTACAATGAGCAGTTCTTC. Its protein product is CASSEIWRFGYNEQFF.

The chain is built from TRBV6-5 and TRBJ2-2, with 10 bases that match TRBD1. This CDR3 spans 15 amino acids. Germline CDR1 reads MNHEY; CDR2 reads SVGAGI. V shed 6 bases, J shed 1 base, and the junction held 2 bases outside the gene matches. Written as DNA, the CDR3 is TGTGCCAGCAGCCGGGACAGGGGGAACACCGGGGAGCTGTTTTTT. Its translation: CASSRDRGNTGELFF.

This clone was detected only once. This sequence joins TRBV28 and TRBJ1-4, with D uncertain. Germline values: CDR1 MDHEN, CDR2 SYDVKM. Trimming took off 7 bases at V and 3 bases at J, with 15 bases between the two ends. The CDR3 runs to 15 residues. Written as DNA, the CDR3 is TGTGCCAGCATAGGTCGTGGGTCTCCTAATGAAAAACTGTTTTTT. Its translation: CASIGRGSPNEKLFF.

The chain recombines TRBV19 with TRBJ2-1; 7 nucleotides align to TRBD2. Unmatched junction bases numbered 6, after V lost 5 bases and J lost 2 bases. CDR1 and CDR2 from the germline V gene are LNHDA and SQIVND (reference sequence). The CDR3 is 15 residues long. The CDR3 nucleotides read TGTGCCAGTAGTGACGGTGGGAGGGCCTACAATGAGCAGTTCTTC. Translating it yields CASSDGGRAYNEQFF.

J is TRBJ2-7 and V is TRBV7-8, with TRBD1 matching 7 bases. Germline CDR1 reads SGHVS; CDR2 reads FQNEAQ. The CDR3 is 16 residues long. V lost 6 bases to trimming and J lost 0 bases; unmatched junction nucleotides: 11. In DNA, the CDR3 is TGTGCCAGCAGTTTCGTTCCCGGGACAGCCTCCTACGAGCAGTACTTC. Residues: CASSFVPGTASYEQYF.

This chain joins TRBV2 and TRBJ2-1, with D perhaps TRBD2 (5 bases). V lost 8 bases and J 10 bases, leaving 18 bases between the germline ends. CDR3 length: 13 residues. Germline CDR1 is SNHLY and CDR2 is FYNNEI. This CDR3 reads CASGLLKPEEQFF. The CDR3 DNA reads as TGTGCCAGCGGACTTCTGAAACCAGAAGAGCAGTTCTTC.

The chain combines TRBV9 with TRBJ2-7; D uncertain. Germline values: CDR1 SGDLS, CDR2 YYNGEE. The CDR3 sequence is 11 residues long. Trimming left V 0 bases short and J 7 bases short, with 5 bases between. The CDR3 nucleotides are TGTGCCAGCAGCGTAGGTGAGGAGCAGTACTTC. This translates into CASSVGEEQYF.

The V and J genes are TRBV30 and TRBJ2-1; 8 nucleotides align to TRBD2. Germline-derived CDR1 and CDR2 are GTSNPN and SVGIG (reference sequence). The CDR3 has 12 residues. The J segment lost 15 bases and the V segment lost 3 bases, leaving 10 bases of the junction unmatched. The CDR3 spells CAWSLAGTRTFF. CDR3 in DNA: TGTGCCTGGAGCCTTGCCGGGACTAGGACGTTCTTC.